The 2 T cell receptor beta chains reported below all come from one sample, sequenced in a study of CXCR3-negative and CXCR3-positive naive CD8 T cells. The TRB cDNA libraries were prepared by 5' RACE with UMI labels. Each CDR3 protein gets one entry in TCRdb, which reprocessed the 5' RACE reads and gives no DNA. The specimen's table records 120,000 to 150,000 distinct CDR3 sequences. Their specific antigens are unknown. Study-level results: Greater hydrophobicity was found in TRB CDR3s of CXCR3-positive naive cells than of CXCR3-negative naive cells.

The sample consisted of naive CXCR3+ CD8+ T cells from blood. Subset denoted: CD45RO-CCR7+CD27+CD95- naive CD8+ T cells expressing CXCR3 (TNR3+). The source is a human donor in good health. Some clones in this sample may be carry-over from other donors' samples.

The chain carries TRBV4-1 and TRBJ2-7. The germline CDR1 and CDR2 sequences are MGHRA and YSYEKL. This CDR3 has 14 amino acids. The CDR3 sequence is CASSPSEVLHEQYF.

This rearrangement joins TRBV10-1 to TRBJ1-1; the TCRdb D gene call, TRBD1, has no DNA to confirm it. Per the germline V gene, CDR1 is WNHNN and CDR2 is SYGVQD (reference sequence). This CDR3 has 14 residues. This CDR3 is CASKPGHTNTEAFF.